The entry below describes one T cell receptor (beta chain). No cognate antigen has been identified for it. No much larger clone exists at a distance of one base, and base qualities are not known. The data derive from a study of shared T cell receptors in the human thymus (dated by TCRdb to about 2021). Broadly, across the study: The study examined how self-reactive, shared T-cell receptor alpha chains are generated in the human thymus.

Library preparation employed the immunoSEQ multiplex PCR assay. This is the immuneACCESS table as TCRdb keeps it, with only in-frame sequences that have V and J called. A part of the clones is gone; compared with another copy, unresolved V genes explain less than half, and the rest is unexplained. In this sample the table shows 700,000 to 750,000 clones, approximately 85% of which occur a single time. The top ten hold more than 0.008% of the sample. The sample also formed part of further work on human thymus T cells. The second study, in turn, reports: Donors were immunologically healthy infants undergoing open corrective cardiac surgery for congenital heart defects in Finland. Thymus tissue was collected as surgical resects that were removed during corrective cardiac surgery. Both the thymic and the peripheral blood repertoires appeared to show biased V and J gene segment usage. The related research reported highly overlapping thymic TCR repertoires among unrelated individuals. TCR alpha and beta repertoires from under 10 infant thymus samples and four related peripheral blood samples were characterized in the study. Donor ages ranging from about 6 to 250 days were recorded, and a handful of male and a couple of female infants were included in the cohort. After being mechanically released from the tissue, thymocytes were kept at -70 degrees C in pellets of roughly 9.5-32 million cells. A QIAsymphony instrument was used to extract genomic DNA from frozen cell pellets. The immunoSEQ multiplex PCR assay was used to amplify the TCRB and TCRAD loci from a standardized quantity of quality-controlled genomic DNA. Amplicons spanned the V(D)J region at a length sufficient to cover the CDR3 and identify V and J genes. Amplicon sequencing was performed on an Illumina platform through the commercial immunoSEQ service. Primer bias and sequencing errors were corrected using previously described methods, and TCRAD and TCRB definitions followed the IMGT database. Repertoires were analysed with immunoSEQ Analyzer 3.0 and VDJTools, covering basic statistics, V/J segment usage, diversity estimates, rarefaction and pairwise overlap. To estimate diversity, the Chao1, ChaoE, Efron-Thisted, Shannon and inverse Simpson indices were applied, and diversity was also estimated on datasets down-sampled to the smallest sample. For repertoire overlap, CDR3 nucleotide sequence, V gene and J gene had to match strictly, and clustering was done by Jaccard-based multidimensional scaling. On average, around 810,000 unique TCRB clonotypes were obtained from thymus samples, compared with some 84,000 from blood samples.

This sequence originates from a girl under two years old with a congenital heart defect. Donor details come from another sample of the same person, matched by shared clones. Material for sequencing was thymocytes.

The CDR3 reads as follows: CASSPRTGGEETQYF. The DNA sequence is TGTGCCAGCAGTCCTCGGACAGGGGGGGAAGAGACCCAGTACTTC. Recombination connected TRBV27 to TRBJ2-5; TRBD1 matches 10 bases in the middle. V is trimmed back by 5 bases and J by 3 bases, and the junction contains 6 bases that no gene match accounts for. The CDR3 contains 15 residues, cysteine and phenylalanine counted. The kept DNA is CDR3 alone, 45 bases in frame from the first base. CDR1 and CDR2 are read off the germline V gene (reference sequence) as MNHEY and SMNVEV.